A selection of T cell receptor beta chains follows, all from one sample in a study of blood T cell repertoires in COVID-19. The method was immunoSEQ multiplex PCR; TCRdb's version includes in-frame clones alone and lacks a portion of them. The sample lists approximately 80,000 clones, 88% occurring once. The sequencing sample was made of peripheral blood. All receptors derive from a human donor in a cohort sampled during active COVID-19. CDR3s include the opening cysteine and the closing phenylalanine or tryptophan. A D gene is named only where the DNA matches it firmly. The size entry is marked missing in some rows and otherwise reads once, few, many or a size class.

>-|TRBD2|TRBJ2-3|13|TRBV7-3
TGTGCCAGCAGCTTAACTAGCGGGGTCCGTCAGTATTTT
CASSLTSGVRQYF
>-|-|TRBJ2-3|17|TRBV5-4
TGTGCCAGCAGCTTAGAGGCCGGAGGAGGGGGCGCAGATACGCAGTATTTT
CASSLEAGGGGADTQYF
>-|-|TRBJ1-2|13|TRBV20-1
TGCAGTGCTAGTAGAGGCCTTAACTATGGCTACACCTTC
CSASRGLNYGYTF
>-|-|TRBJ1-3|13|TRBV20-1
TGCAGTGCTAGTCTGGGGCCTGGAAACACCATATATTTT
CSASLGPGNTIYF
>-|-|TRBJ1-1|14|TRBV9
TGTGCCAGCAGCGTAGAGGGGCGGGGCACTGAAGCTTTCTTT
CASSVEGRGTEAFF
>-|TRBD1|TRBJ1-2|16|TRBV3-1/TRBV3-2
TGTGCCAGCAGCCAACAAGGACAGGGGCGAAACTATGGCTACACCTTC
CASSQQGQGRNYGYTF
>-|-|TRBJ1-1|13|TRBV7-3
TGTGCCAGCAGCTTAAGAGAGAACACTGAAGCTTTCTTT
CASSLRENTEAFF
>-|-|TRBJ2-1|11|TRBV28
TGTGCCAGCAGCTCACTCCATGAGCAGTTCTTC
CASSSLHEQFF
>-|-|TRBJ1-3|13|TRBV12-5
TGTGCTAGTGGTTTGGAAACTCGTAACACCATATATTTT
CASGLETRNTIYF
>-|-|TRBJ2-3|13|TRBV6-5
TGTGCCAGCAAGGCGACTAGCACAGATACGCAGTATTTT
CASKATSTDTQYF
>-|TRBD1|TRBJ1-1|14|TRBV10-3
TGTGCCATCAGCGAGACAGGGGGCTACACTGAAGCTTTCTTT
CAISETGGYTEAFF
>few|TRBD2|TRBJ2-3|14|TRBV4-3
TGCGCCAGCAGCCAAGATAGCGGGAGAGATACGCAGTATTTT
CASSQDSGRDTQYF
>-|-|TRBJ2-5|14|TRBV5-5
TGTGCCAGCACCTATCGGTCAGGGATCGAGACCCAGTACTTC
CASTYRSGIETQYF
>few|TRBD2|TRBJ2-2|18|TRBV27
TGTGCCAGCAGTTTAGGACTAGCGGGAGTTTACGACACCGGGGAGCTGTTTTTT
CASSLGLAGVYDTGELFF
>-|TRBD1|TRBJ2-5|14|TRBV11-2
TGTGCCAGCAGCTTAGGGACAGGGATCGAGACCCAGTACTTC
CASSLGTGIETQYF
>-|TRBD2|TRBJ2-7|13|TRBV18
TGTGCCAGCTCTGGGACTAGCGCGGGTGAGCAGTACTTC
CASSGTSAGEQYF
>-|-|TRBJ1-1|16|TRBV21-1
TGTGCCAGCAGGGAATACAGGGAAAACCGACCCGAAGAAGCTTTCTTT
CASREYRENRPEEAFF
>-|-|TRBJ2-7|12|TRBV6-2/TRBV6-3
TGTGCCAGCAGTTATGCCAGCTACGAGCAGTACTTC
CASSYASYEQYF
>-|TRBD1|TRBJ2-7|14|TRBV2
TGTGCCAGCTCTTTCAGGGGGAGCTCCTACGAGCAGTACTTC
CASSFRGSSYEQYF
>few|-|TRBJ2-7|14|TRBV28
TGTGCCAGCAGTTTACGGAACAGGATCTACGAGCAGTACTTC
CASSLRNRIYEQYF
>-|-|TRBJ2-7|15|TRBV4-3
TGCGCCAGCAGCCAAGTGGGCGGCAGGCGGGACGAGCAGTACTTC
CASSQVGGRRDEQYF
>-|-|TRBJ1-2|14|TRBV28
TGTGCCAGCAGGGGGACACCGAATAACTATGGCTACACCTTC
CASRGTPNNYGYTF
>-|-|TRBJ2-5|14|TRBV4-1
TGCGCCAGCAGCCAGATCTACAGTCCAGAGACCCAGTACTTC
CASSQIYSPETQYF
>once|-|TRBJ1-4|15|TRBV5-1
TGCGCCAGCAGCTCAGTAGCGGGAGTTTATGAAAAACTGTTTTTT
CASSSVAGVYEKLFF
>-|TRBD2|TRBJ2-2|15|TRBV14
TGTGCCAGCAGCCAGGGACTAGCGGGCCCCGGGGAGCTGTTTTTT
CASSQGLAGPGELFF
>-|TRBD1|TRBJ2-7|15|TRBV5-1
TGCGCCAGCAGCTTGGGTTTGGGACAGCTTTACGAGCAGTACTTC
CASSLGLGQLYEQYF
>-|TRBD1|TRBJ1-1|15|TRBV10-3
TGTGCCATCAGTCAGGGGGCATTTTTGAACACTGAAGCTTTCTTT
CAISQGAFLNTEAFF
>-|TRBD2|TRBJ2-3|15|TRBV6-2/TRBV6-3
TGTGCCAGCAGTTGGACTAGCGGGAGTGCAGATACGCAGTATTTT
CASSWTSGSADTQYF
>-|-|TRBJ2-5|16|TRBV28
TGTGCCAGCAGTTTAGCCAGTCCCTCGGGGCAAGAGACCCAGTACTTC
CASSLASPSGQETQYF
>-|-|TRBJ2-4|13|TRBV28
TGTGCCAGCAGTTCCGCTCAGGGTTCCATTCAGTACTTC
CASSSAQGSIQYF
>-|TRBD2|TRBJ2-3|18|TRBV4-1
TGCGCCAGCAGCCAAGCCGAGACTAGCGGGGTGGCTCCAGATACGCAGTATTTT
CASSQAETSGVAPDTQYF
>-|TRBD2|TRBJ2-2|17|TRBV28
TGTGCCAGCAGCCCGTTACTAGCGGGGGGGCCAGGCGGGGAGCTGTTTTTT
CASSPLLAGGPGGELFF
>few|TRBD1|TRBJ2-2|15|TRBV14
TGTGCCAGCAGCCAAGGGACAGGGAACACCGGGGAGCTGTTTTTT
CASSQGTGNTGELFF
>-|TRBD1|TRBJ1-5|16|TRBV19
TGTGCCAGTAGTATCCCCAGGACAGGTTACAATCAGCCCCAGCATTTT
CASSIPRTGYNQPQHF
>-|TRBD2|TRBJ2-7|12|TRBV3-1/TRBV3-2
TGTGCCAGTTCGACTAGCGGGAGCCCTAAGTACTTC
CASSTSGSPKYF
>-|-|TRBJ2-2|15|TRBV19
TGTGCCAGTAGTATAGTAGGTCTCGACAACGGGGAGCTGTTTTTT
CASSIVGLDNGELFF
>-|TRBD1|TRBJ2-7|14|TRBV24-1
TGTGCCACCAGTGATCACAGGGGCTCCTACGAGCAGTACTTC
CATSDHRGSYEQYF
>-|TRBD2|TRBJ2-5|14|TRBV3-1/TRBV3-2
TGTGCCAGCAGCCACGGGACTAACCAAGAGACCCAGTACTTC
CASSHGTNQETQYF
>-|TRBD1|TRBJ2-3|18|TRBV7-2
TGTGCCAGCAGCTTAGAGGTTCGGGACAGGGGGCGTACAGATACGCAGTATTTT
CASSLEVRDRGRTDTQYF
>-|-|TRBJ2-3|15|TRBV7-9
TGTGCCAGCAGCCAAAGTGGCGGAAACACAGATACGCAGTATTTT
CASSQSGGNTDTQYF
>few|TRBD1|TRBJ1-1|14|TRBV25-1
TGTGCCAGCACCAAACAGGGGTTGGACACTGAAGCTTTCTTT
CASTKQGLDTEAFF
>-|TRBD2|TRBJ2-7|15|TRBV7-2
TGTGCCAGCAGCTTTGTCCTAGCGGGCCTCTACGAGCAGTACTTC
CASSFVLAGLYEQYF
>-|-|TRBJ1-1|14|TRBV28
TGTGCCAGCACCTTCAGGGAAACTTACACTGAAGCTTTCTTT
CASTFRETYTEAFF
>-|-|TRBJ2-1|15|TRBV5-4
TGTGCCAGCAGCTTAGATCGGAGCTCCTACAATGAGCAGTTCTTC
CASSLDRSSYNEQFF
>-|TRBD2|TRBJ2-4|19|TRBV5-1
TGCGCCAGCAGCTTGGGCCCCAGCGCGGGAGGCTTAGCCAAAAACATTCAGTACTTC
CASSLGPSAGGLAKNIQYF
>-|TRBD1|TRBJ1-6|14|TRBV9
TGTGTCAGCAGCAAACAGACAGGGGCTTCACCCCTCCACTTT
CVSSKQTGASPLHF
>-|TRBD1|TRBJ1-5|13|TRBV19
TGTGCCGGGGGACAGGCGGGCAATCAGCCCCAGCATTTT
CAGGQAGNQPQHF
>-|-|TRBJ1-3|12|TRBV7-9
TGTGCCAGCAGTCCGAGTGGAAACACCATATATTTT
CASSPSGNTIYF